This passage covers 27 T cell receptor beta chains from one sample sequenced in a study of control samples from healthy donors and cancer patients. TCRdb keeps only in-frame clones here, not all; method: immunoSEQ multiplex PCR. This table has tens of thousands of clones, about 87% appearing once. Sequenced material: PBMCs. The source of these receptors is a woman aged 55-70 years with head and neck cancer.

The chain is built from TRBV28 and TRBJ2-1, with 9 bases that match TRBD2. Germline values: CDR1 MDHEN, CDR2 SYDVKM. The CDR3 consists of 18 residues. V dropped 8 bases and J dropped 4; count of bases not matched to a gene: 18. CDR3 DNA sequence: TGTGCCAGCCCCCCGAGTTCGGGCGGGAGGGCCACGTACAATGAGCAGTTCTTC. It yields the protein CASPPSSGGRATYNEQFF.

J is TRBJ2-3 and V is TRBV10-3, with D perhaps TRBD2 (5 bases). Trimming left V 0 bases short and J 4 bases short, with 17 bases between. The germline V gene has CDR1 ENHRY and CDR2 SYGVKD. This CDR3 spans 17 amino acids. The CDR3 reads CAISESIFGGQPDTQYF. CDR3 nucleotide sequence: TGTGCCATCAGTGAGTCGATTTTTGGAGGCCAACCAGATACGCAGTATTTT.

Concerning this clone itself: The identical CDR3 is also encoded by other nucleotide sequences in the sample. The chain carries TRBV6-1 and TRBJ2-3, with 16 nucleotides matching TRBD2. The CDR3 sequence is 18 residues long. Germline CDR1 MNHNS, CDR2 SASEGT. The J segment lost 1 base and the V segment lost 2 bases, leaving 3 bases of the junction unmatched. CDR3 in amino acids: CASSETGLAGGRTDTQYF. The CDR3 region has the DNA TGTGCCAGCAGTGAAACGGGACTAGCGGGAGGGCGCACAGATACGCAGTATTTT.

The chain employs TRBV6-6 and TRBJ2-2; D remains unclear. V was shortened by 5 bases and J by 0 bases, with 7 bases between the two germline ends. The CDR3 runs 14 residues. Per the germline V gene, CDR1 is MNHNY and CDR2 is SVGAGI (reference sequence). CDR3 loop: CASSKQANTGELFF. CDR3 coding DNA: TGTGCCAGCAGTAAACAAGCGAACACCGGGGAGCTGTTTTTT.

The CDR3 nucleotides are TGTGCCAGTAGCTATCCGGGGGAGACCCAGTACTTC. Amino acids: CASSYPGETQYF. The chain combines TRBV19 with TRBJ2-5, with D perhaps TRBD2 (5 bases). CDR3 length: 12 amino acids. Trimming shortened V by 6 bases and J by 5 bases, and 10 bases separated the two germline ends. CDR1 LNHDA and CDR2 SQIVND come from the germline V gene (reference sequence).

The CDR3 here is CASTPLLDGRGNTDTQYF. Here the CDR3 DNA reads TGTGCCAGCACCCCCCTTCTGGACGGACGAGGAAACACAGATACGCAGTATTTT. This sequence joins TRBV27 and TRBJ2-3; D gene unclear. The V gene lost 7 bases and the J gene lost 2 bases, with 25 bases spanning the gap. The CDR3 consists of 18 residues. CDR1 and CDR2 (germline): MNHEY, SMNVEV (reference sequence).

The chain uses TRBV27 and TRBJ2-7; a weak D match, TRBD1 (7 bases). Germline CDR1 reads MNHEY; CDR2 reads SMNVEV (reference sequence). Deletions cut 3 bases from V and 4 bases from J, with 16 bases between. This CDR3 comprises 15 residues. CDR3 in DNA: TGTGCCAGCAGTTTCGCCGGAGGGGGCATTTACGAGCAGTACTTC. Translated, it gives CASSFAGGGIYEQYF.

The chain has TRBV5-1 and TRBJ2-7; the match to TRBD1 covers 10 bases. V shed 3 bases and J 3 bases; nucleotides not matched to a gene: 3. Germline CDR1 reads SGHRS; CDR2 reads YFSETQ. This CDR3 has 14 amino acids. The CDR3 is CASSSRTGGYEQYF. The CDR3 DNA follows: TGCGCCAGCAGCTCTCGGACAGGGGGCTACGAGCAGTACTTC.

The chain employs TRBV7-2 and TRBJ2-7, with TRBD2 as a possible D gene (5 bases). The CDR3 extends over 14 amino acids. V was shortened by 5 bases and J by 6 bases, with 17 bases between the two germline ends. Germline CDR1 reads SGHTA; CDR2 reads FQGNSA. CDR3 region: CASSMDSSQREQYF. The CDR3 nucleotides read TGTGCCAGCAGCATGGACTCCTCTCAGCGCGAGCAGTACTTC.

The rearrangement joins TRBV19 to TRBJ1-5; the match to TRBD1 covers 10 bases. The CDR3 has 15 residues. V lost 10 bases and J lost 4; bases outside the gene matches: 10. Germline CDR1 is LNHDA and CDR2 is SQIVND (reference sequence). CDR3 nucleotide sequence: TGTGCCACCGCGACTTGGACAGGGGGAAATCAGCCCCAGCATTTT. Its protein is CATATWTGGNQPQHF.

This sequence joins TRBV30 and TRBJ2-3; possibly TRBD2 for D (5 bases). Germline V gene data show CDR1 as GTSNPN and CDR2 as SVGIG (reference sequence). This CDR3 has 15 amino acids. V was shortened by 1 base and J by 2 bases, with 13 bases between the two germline ends. The CDR3 DNA reads as TGTGCCTGGAGTGGGCAGCGACTACACACAGATACGCAGTATTTT. Translating it yields CAWSGQRLHTDTQYF.

This chain joins TRBV5-1 and TRBJ1-2; D gene unclear. The CDR3 runs 14 residues. The germline V gene encodes CDR1 SGHRS and CDR2 YFSETQ. V was trimmed by 0 bases and J by 2 bases, leaving 8 bases between them. Here the CDR3 reads CASSLEQTNYGYTF. The CDR3 DNA reads TGCGCCAGCAGCTTGGAACAGACAAACTATGGCTACACCTTC. The full variable domain, in which reference TRBV5-1 and TRBJ1-2 provide the parts outside the CDR3, is KAGVTQTPRYLIKTRGQQVTLSCSPISGHRSVSWYQQTPGQGLQFLFEYFSETQRNKGNFPGRFSGRQFSNSRSEMNVSTLELGDSALYLCASSLEQTNYGYTFGSGTRLTVV.

This CDR3 is CASSFGGDTQYF. The CDR3 DNA reads TGTGCCAGCAGTTTTGGAGGAGATACGCAGTATTTT. This sequence joins TRBV12-3 or TRBV12-4 and TRBJ2-3; weak D call: TRBD2 (5 bases). Trimming removed 3 bases from V and 5 bases from J, with 6 bases in between. The CDR3 length is 12 residues.

The rearrangement joins TRBV7-2 to TRBJ1-6, with 8 positions matching TRBD1. V was clipped by 5 bases and J by 14 bases; unmatched bases: 5. CDR1 and CDR2 (germline): SGHTA, FQGNSA. CDR3 length equals 12 residues. The DNA for the CDR3 is TGTGCCAGCAGCGCGGACAGGGTAACCCTCCACTTT. This codes for CASSADRVTLHF.

The rearrangement uses TRBV9 and TRBJ2-2, with a possible D match to TRBD2 (5 bases). V dropped 0 bases and J dropped 5 bases, with 5 bases sitting between them. This CDR3 is built from 13 residues. Germline CDR1 SGDLS, CDR2 YYNGEE. CDR3 DNA sequence: TGTGCCAGCAGCGTAGTAGCGACCGGGGAGCTGTTTTTT. Translated: CASSVVATGELFF.

V gene TRBV10-1 combines with J gene TRBJ2-3, with 10 bases aligning to TRBD2. Germline V gives CDR1 WNHNN, CDR2 SYGVQD (reference sequence). Trimming at V came to 6 bases and at J to 4 bases, leaving 16 bases not matched to a gene. The CDR3 has 18 amino acids. In DNA, the CDR3 is TGCGCCAGCAGCGGGACTAGCGCGTCAAACCCGGGGGCAGATACGCAGTATTTT. It translates to CASSGTSASNPGADTQYF.

The chain is built from TRBV28 and TRBJ1-5; D gene ambiguous. Germline assignment: CDR1 MDHEN and CDR2 SYDVKM. This CDR3 region has 13 residues. V was shortened by 8 bases and J by 9 bases, with 17 bases between the two germline ends. CDR3 in DNA: TGTGCCAGCTGCATACTGCAGGATCGGCCCCAGCATTTT. Its translation: CASCILQDRPQHF.

The rearrangement uses TRBV14 and TRBJ2-3, with a possible D match to TRBD1 (8 bases). V was trimmed by 2 bases and J by 3 bases, leaving 15 bases between them. CDR3 length equals 16 residues. Germline V gene data show CDR1 as SGHDN and CDR2 as FVKESK. CDR3 sequence (DNA): TGTGCCAGCAGCCAACTAACAGGGGGAGGGACAGATACGCAGTATTTT. It encodes CASSQLTGGGTDTQYF. Full variable domain (remainder filled in from reference TRBV14 and TRBJ2-3): EAGVTQFPSHSVIEKGQTVTLRCDPISGHDNLYWYRRVMGKEIKFLLHFVKESKQDESGMPNNRFLAERTGGTYSTLKVQPAELEDSGVYFCASSQLTGGGTDTQYFGPGTRLTVL.

J is TRBJ2-1 and V is TRBV5-4; TRBD2 matches at 7 bases. The trim removed 4 bases at V and 5 bases at J, leaving 9 bases unmatched. Germline V gene lookup returns CDR1 SGHNT and CDR2 YYREEE (reference sequence). The CDR3 runs 15 residues. The CDR3 DNA follows: TGTGCCAGCAGCGAAATCGTTGGGGGGGACAATGAGCAGTTCTTC. Its protein is CASSEIVGGDNEQFF.

This clone was counted once. The J gene is TRBJ1-3, the V gene TRBV18; the match to TRBD1 covers 7 bases. Germline CDR1 KGHSH, CDR2 LQKENI. With 2 bases clipped from V and 9 bases from J, the junction kept 10 bases outside the gene matches. This CDR3 has 15 amino acids. The CDR3 protein is CASSPREGQAGTIYF. CDR3 bases: TGTGCCAGCTCACCAAGGGAAGGACAGGCTGGCACCATATATTTT.

This clone was seen a single time. The gene calls are TRBV4-3 and TRBJ1-1, with D unresolved. Germline loops: CDR1 LGHNA, CDR2 YSLEER. Trimming took 1 base from V and 0 from J, leaving 6 bases between them. CDR3 size: 14 residues. The CDR3 DNA reads TGCGCCAGCAGCCAAGTTTATTTGAACACTGAAGCTTTCTTT. It yields the protein CASSQVYLNTEAFF.

The chain carries TRBV4-1 and TRBJ2-2; 7 positions agree with TRBD1. The CDR3 runs to 16 residues. The germline V gene encodes CDR1 MGHRA and CDR2 YSYEKL. V lost 0 bases and J lost 6; bases outside the gene matches: 7. The CDR3 reads CASSQDGIGTAGELFF. CDR3 DNA: TGCGCCAGCAGCCAAGATGGGATTGGGACAGCCGGGGAGCTGTTTTTT.

The sample holds one count of this clone. V and J are TRBV19 and TRBJ2-3; perhaps TRBD2 as D (6 bases). V was pared by 7 bases and J by 0 bases, with 11 bases between. The CDR3 runs to 14 residues. Germline assignment: CDR1 LNHDA and CDR2 SQIVND (reference sequence). CDR3 residues: CASNLALSTDTQYF. The CDR3 DNA follows: TGTGCCAGTAACCTAGCGCTTAGCACAGATACGCAGTATTTT.

V is TRBV3-1 (or the pseudogene TRBV3-2) and J is TRBJ1-5; no clear D gene. CDR3 size: 15 residues. V lost 0 bases, J lost 3 bases, and 9 bases lay in between. The germline gives CDR1 LGHDT, CDR2 YNNKEL (reference sequence). The DNA of the CDR3 is TGTGCCAGCAGCCAAGACCGGGCCGACAATCAGCCCCAGCATTTT. Its protein is CASSQDRADNQPQHF.

The chain is built from TRBV5-1 and TRBJ1-5, with D unclear. Germline loops: CDR1 SGHRS, CDR2 YFSETQ. The V end lost 0 bases, the J end lost 4 bases, and 11 bases lay between the germline ends. The CDR3 is 15 residues long. The CDR3 DNA is TGCGCCAGCAGCTTGGACGGGCAGGAGAATCAGCCCCAGCATTTT. Its protein is CASSLDGQENQPQHF. The complete variable domain, with remaining parts taken from reference TRBV5-1 and TRBJ1-5, reads KAGVTQTPRYLIKTRGQQVTLSCSPISGHRSVSWYQQTPGQGLQFLFEYFSETQRNKGNFPGRFSGRQFSNSRSEMNVSTLELGDSALYLCASSLDGQENQPQHFGDGTRLSIL.

The gene calls are TRBV6-5 and TRBJ1-4; D not resolved. Per the germline V gene, CDR1 is MNHEY and CDR2 is SVGAGI. Trimming cost V 3 bases and J 0 bases, with 11 bases left between them. The CDR3 extends over 16 amino acids. The CDR3 DNA reads as TGTGCCAGCAGTTATGTCGGAGGGACAACTAATGAAAAACTGTTTTTT. This codes for CASSYVGGTTNEKLFF.

The chain combines TRBV5-1 with TRBJ1-2; perhaps TRBD1 as D (5 bases). This CDR3 region has 13 residues. Germline values: CDR1 SGHRS, CDR2 YFSETQ. V lost 0 bases and J lost 6, with 9 bases in between. The CDR3 nucleotides read TGCGCCAGCAGCTTGGAGGCAGGGAATGGCTACACCTTC. It is translated as CASSLEAGNGYTF.